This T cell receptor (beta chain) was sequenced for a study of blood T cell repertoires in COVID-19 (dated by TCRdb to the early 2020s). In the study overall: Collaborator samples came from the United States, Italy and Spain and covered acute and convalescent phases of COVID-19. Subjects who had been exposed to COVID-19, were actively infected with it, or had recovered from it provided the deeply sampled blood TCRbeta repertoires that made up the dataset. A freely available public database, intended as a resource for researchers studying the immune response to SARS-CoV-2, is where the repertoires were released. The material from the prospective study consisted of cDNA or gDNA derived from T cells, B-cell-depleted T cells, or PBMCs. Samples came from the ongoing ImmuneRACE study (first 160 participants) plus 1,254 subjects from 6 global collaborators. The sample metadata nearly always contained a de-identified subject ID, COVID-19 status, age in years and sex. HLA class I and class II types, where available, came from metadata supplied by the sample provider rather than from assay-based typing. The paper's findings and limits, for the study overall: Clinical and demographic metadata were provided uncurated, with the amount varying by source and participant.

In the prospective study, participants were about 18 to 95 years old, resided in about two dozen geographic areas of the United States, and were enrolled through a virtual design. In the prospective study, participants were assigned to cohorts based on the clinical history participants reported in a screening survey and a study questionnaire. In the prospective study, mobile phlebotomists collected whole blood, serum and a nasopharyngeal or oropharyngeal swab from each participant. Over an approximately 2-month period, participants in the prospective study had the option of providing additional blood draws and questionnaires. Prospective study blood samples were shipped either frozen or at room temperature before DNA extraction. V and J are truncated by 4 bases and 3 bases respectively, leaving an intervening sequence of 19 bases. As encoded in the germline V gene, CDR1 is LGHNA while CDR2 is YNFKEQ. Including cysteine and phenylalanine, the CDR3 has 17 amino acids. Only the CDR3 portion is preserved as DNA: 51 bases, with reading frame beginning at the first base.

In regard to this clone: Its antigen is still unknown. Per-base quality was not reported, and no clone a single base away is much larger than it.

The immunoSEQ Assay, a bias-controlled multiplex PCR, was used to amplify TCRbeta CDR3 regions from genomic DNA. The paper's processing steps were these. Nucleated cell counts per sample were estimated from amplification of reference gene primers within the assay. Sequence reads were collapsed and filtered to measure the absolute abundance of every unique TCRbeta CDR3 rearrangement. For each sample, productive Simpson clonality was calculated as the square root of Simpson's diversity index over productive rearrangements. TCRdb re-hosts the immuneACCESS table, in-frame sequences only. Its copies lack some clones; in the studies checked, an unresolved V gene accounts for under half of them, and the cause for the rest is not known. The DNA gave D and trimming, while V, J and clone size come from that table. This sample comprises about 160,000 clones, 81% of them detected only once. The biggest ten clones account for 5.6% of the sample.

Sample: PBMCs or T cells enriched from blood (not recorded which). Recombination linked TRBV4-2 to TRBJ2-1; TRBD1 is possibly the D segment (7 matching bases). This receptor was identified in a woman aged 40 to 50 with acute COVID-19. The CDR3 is CASSLSGGGGSYNEQFF. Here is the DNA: TGTGCCAGCAGCCTGTCAGGGGGAGGCGGAAGCTACAATGAGCAGTTCTTC.